A single sample gave rise to the 26 T cell receptor beta chains below, sequenced in a study of control samples from healthy donors and cancer patients (dated by TCRdb to 2018 to 2020). The library was made by the immunoSEQ multiplex PCR assay. The source is immuneACCESS, and TCRdb retained only in-frame sequences with V and J called. Part of the clones is not carried over; for the studies checked, unresolved V genes explain less than half of this, and the remainder is unexplained. In all, the sample holds under 70,000 clones, and around 90% of those were seen once. More than 13% of the sample is in the top ten clones. Material for sequencing was PBMCs. These receptors all stem from a man in his sixties with head and neck cancer.

V and J are TRBV30 and TRBJ1-1; TRBD1 is a possible D gene (5 bases). Germline V gene data show CDR1 as GTSNPN and CDR2 as SVGIG (reference sequence). The CDR3 extends over 13 amino acids. Trimming cost V 5 bases and J 1 base, with 11 bases left between them. CDR3 in DNA: TGTGCCTGGGGGCAGGGTGCGAACACTGAAGCTTTCTTT. This sequence encodes CAWGQGANTEAFF.

The genes are TRBV7-2 and TRBJ2-7; 8 nucleotides match TRBD2. J lost 5 bases, V lost 9 bases, and 12 bases had no gene match. Germline V gives CDR1 SGHTA, CDR2 FQGNSA. The CDR3 extends over 14 amino acids. This CDR3 reads CASKAGVNKNEQYF. CDR3 DNA sequence: TGTGCCAGTAAAGCGGGAGTGAATAAAAACGAGCAGTACTTC.

This clone has only a few counts. The chain has TRBV30 and TRBJ2-1, with D hard to call. Germline V gene sequence: CDR1 GTSNPN, CDR2 SVGIG (reference sequence). V lost 1 base and J 7 bases, leaving 8 bases between the germline ends. The CDR3 runs to 12 residues. In DNA, the CDR3 is TGTGCCTGGAGTGGTGCTAGTAATGAGCAGTTCTTC. Amino acid sequence: CAWSGASNEQFF.

The J gene is TRBJ2-3, the V gene TRBV9; TRBD1 aligns across 9 bases. CDR3 size: 16 residues. Germline V CDR1 and CDR2: SGDLS, YYNGEE. V was pared by 3 bases and J by 5 bases, with 10 bases of the junction left unmatched. The CDR3 spells CASSAWTGEYRDTQYF. In DNA, the CDR3 is TGTGCCAGCAGCGCATGGACAGGGGAGTATAGAGATACGCAGTATTTT.

The chain employs TRBV2 and TRBJ1-2; D is uncertain. CDR1 and CDR2 from the germline V gene are SNHLY and FYNNEI. V was trimmed by 7 bases and J by 6 bases, leaving 6 bases between them. This CDR3 is built from 10 residues. The CDR3 nucleotides read TGTGCCAGCAATAGGCATGGCTACACCTTC. Amino acids: CASNRHGYTF.

V gene TRBV11-2 combines with J gene TRBJ1-1; 7 bases align to TRBD1. V trimming: 5 bases; J trimming: 0 bases; junction bases outside the gene matches: 15. Per germline, CDR1 SGHAT and CDR2 FQNNGV. The CDR3 has 18 residues. The CDR3 protein is CASSPWRGPRNLNTEAFF. The CDR3 DNA is TGTGCCAGCAGCCCGTGGAGGGGGCCTAGGAATTTGAACACTGAAGCTTTCTTT.

The rearrangement links TRBV11-2 to TRBJ2-7, with 12 positions matching TRBD2. The CDR3 extends over 16 amino acids. With 1 base clipped from V and 1 base from J, the junction kept 2 bases outside the gene matches. Germline CDR1 SGHAT, CDR2 FQNNGV. Written as DNA, the CDR3 is TGTGCCAGCAGCTTAGTACTAGCGGGGGGTTCCTACGAGCAGTACTTC. This translates into CASSLVLAGGSYEQYF. Based on the CDR3 plus reference TRBV11-2 and TRBJ2-7, the full variable domain is EAGVAQSPRYKIIEKRQSVAFWCNPISGHATLYWYQQILGQGPKLLIQFQNNGVVDDSQLPKDRFSAERLKGVDSTLKIQPAKLEDSAVYLCASSLVLAGGSYEQYFGPGTRLTVT.

The chain links TRBV4-3 to TRBJ2-1; D unresolved. The V gene lost 0 bases and the J gene lost 4 bases, with 7 bases spanning the gap. Germline V gives CDR1 LGHNA, CDR2 YSLEER. The CDR3 runs to 14 residues. CDR3 region: CASSQDLGYNEQFF. The CDR3 nucleotides are TGCGCCAGCAGCCAAGATCTAGGTTACAATGAGCAGTTCTTC.

This clone was found a few times. This chain links TRBV19 with TRBJ2-7; D unclear. This CDR3 is built from 14 residues. Germline V gene lookup returns CDR1 LNHDA and CDR2 SQIVND (reference sequence). V lost 7 bases, J lost 1 base, and 14 bases lay in between. The CDR3 spells CASKERRSSYEQYF. CDR3 nucleotide sequence: TGTGCCAGTAAGGAGCGTCGATCGTCCTACGAGCAGTACTTC.

This chain connects TRBV21-1 to TRBJ1-1; the table's D call, TRBD1, has no DNA check behind it. TRBV21-1 is listed as a pseudogene. The CDR3 is 14 residues long. For the CDR3, the DNA is TGTGCCAGCAGCAGACCGACAGTCCGAACGGAAGCTTTCTTT. Encoded protein: CASSRPTVRTEAFF.

In its sample, this clone was seen a few times. The chain uses TRBV5-1 and TRBJ2-5, with 7 positions matching TRBD1. This CDR3 comprises 11 residues. Germline V gives CDR1 SGHRS, CDR2 YFSETQ. V lost 4 bases and J lost 7; bases outside the gene matches: 1. CDR3 DNA: TGCGCCAGCAGCGAGGGGGCGACCCAGTACTTC. It encodes CASSEGATQYF.

The chain carries TRBV16 and TRBJ2-1; the D gene is possibly TRBD1 (6 bases). The V end lost 3 bases, the J end lost 4 bases, and 10 bases lay between the germline ends. CDR3 length equals 14 residues. The germline CDR1 and CDR2 sequences are KGHSY and FQNENV. CDR3 amino acids: CASSQSGAYNEQFF. CDR3 DNA sequence: TGTGCCAGCAGCCAGTCAGGGGCATACAATGAGCAGTTCTTC.

This chain uses TRBV7-3 with TRBJ1-3, with 9 nucleotides matching TRBD1. The germline V gene encodes CDR1 SGHTA and CDR2 FQGTGA. The V segment lost 3 bases and the J segment 3 bases; nucleotides outside the gene matches: 6. The CDR3 length is 16 residues. The CDR3 bases are TGTGCCAGCAGCTTGACAGGGGGTAATAGTGGAAACACCATATATTTT. Protein sequence: CASSLTGGNSGNTIYF.

The CDR3 nucleotides are TGTGCCAGCAGCCTGGGACAGGGGTTCACCGGGGAGCTGTTTTTT. It encodes CASSLGQGFTGELFF. V is TRBV11-1 and J is TRBJ2-2; 10 positions match TRBD1. The germline V gene encodes CDR1 SGHAT and CDR2 FQDESV (reference sequence). CDR3 length: 15 residues. V shed 5 bases, J shed 4 bases, and the junction held 4 bases outside the gene matches.

V is TRBV5-5 and J is TRBJ1-5; TRBD1 might be the D (6 bases). The V end was cut by 5 bases, the J end by 4 bases, with 22 bases between. Germline V gene lookup returns CDR1 SGHKS and CDR2 YYEKEE (reference sequence). This CDR3 has 17 residues. This chain's CDR3 is CASRDQPGVGGNQPQHF. The CDR3 DNA sequence: TGTGCCAGCAGAGATCAACCAGGGGTGGGAGGGAATCAGCCCCAGCATTTT.

The V and J genes are TRBV4-3 and TRBJ1-1; D gene uncertain. This CDR3 has 13 residues. The germline CDR1 and CDR2 sequences are LGHNA and YSLEER. Trimming took off 4 bases at V and 1 base at J, with 7 bases between the two ends. The DNA of the CDR3 is TGCGCCAGCAGCCGACACAAGAACACTGAAGCTTTCTTT. Residues: CASSRHKNTEAFF.

V is TRBV10-3 and J is TRBJ2-5, with D perhaps matching TRBD1 (6 bases). Germline CDR1 reads ENHRY; CDR2 reads SYGVKD. The CDR3 covers 13 residues. V was clipped by 5 bases and J by 5 bases, with 12 bases between them. CDR3: CAISRQAGETQYF. Written as DNA, the CDR3 is TGTGCCATCAGTAGACAGGCCGGGGAGACCCAGTACTTC.

CDR3 coding DNA: TGCAGCGTTGTGATTAGCGGGGGGGGCGAGCAGTACTTC. Translating gives CSVVISGGGEQYF. The chain joins TRBV29-1 to TRBJ2-7, with 11 nucleotides matching TRBD2. V dropped 4 bases and J dropped 6; count of bases not matched to a gene: 5. Germline V gene lookup returns CDR1 SQVTM and CDR2 ANQGSEA. The CDR3 runs to 13 residues.

This clone was found a few times. J is TRBJ2-5 and V is TRBV7-9; 7 nucleotides agree with TRBD1. The CDR3 extends over 14 amino acids. Germline CDR1 SEHNR, CDR2 FQNEAQ (reference sequence). Germline trimming cut 6 bases from V and 1 base from J; bases unmatched to any gene: 5. The CDR3 region has the DNA TGTGCCAGCAGGCAAAGGGGGCCCCAAGAGACCCAGTACTTC. Its translation is CASRQRGPQETQYF.

The chain joins TRBV19 to TRBJ1-5; no clear D gene. CDR3 length equals 14 residues. V was trimmed by 7 bases and J by 1 base, leaving 11 bases between them. The germline gives CDR1 LNHDA, CDR2 SQIVND (reference sequence). CDR3 DNA: TGTGCCAGTACCGCCTGGCAGAGCAATCAGCCCCAGCATTTT. Its protein product is CASTAWQSNQPQHF.

The V gene is TRBV7-2, the J gene TRBJ2-4, with 8 positions matching TRBD1. Trimming took 4 bases from V and 1 from J; bases not matched to a gene: 9. Germline lookup yields CDR1 SGHTA and CDR2 FQGNSA. The CDR3 is made up of 17 amino acids. In nucleotides, the CDR3 is TGTGCCAGCAGCTACAGGACAGGGATTTTTGCCAAAAACATTCAGTACTTC. Translating gives CASSYRTGIFAKNIQYF.

The chain links TRBV7-7 to TRBJ2-1, with 12 nucleotides matching TRBD2. V dropped 5 bases and J dropped 6; count of bases not matched to a gene: 11. CDR3 length: 17 amino acids. Germline CDR1 and CDR2: SSHAT and FNYEAQ (reference sequence). The CDR3 DNA reads as TGTGCCAGCAGCCTGCAGGGAGGACTAGCGGGATCCAATGAGCAGTTCTTC. Its protein is CASSLQGGLAGSNEQFF. Complete variable domain (other parts from reference TRBV7-7 and TRBJ2-1): GAGVSQSPRYKVTKRGQDVTLRCDPISSHATLYWYQQALGQGPEFLTYFNYEAQPDKSGLPSDRFSAERPEGSISTLTIQRTEQRDSAMYRCASSLQGGLAGSNEQFFGPGTRLTVL.

The V gene is TRBV9, the J gene TRBJ2-1; D is perhaps TRBD1 (5 bases). Deletions cut 3 bases from V and 6 bases from J, with 16 bases between. Germline assignment: CDR1 SGDLS and CDR2 YYNGEE. CDR3 length equals 15 residues. CDR3 DNA: TGTGCCAGCAGCGAGTGGCAGGGCCTGACCAATGAGCAGTTCTTC. This codes for CASSEWQGLTNEQFF.

The rearrangement uses TRBV28 and TRBJ2-7, with 8 nucleotides matching TRBD1. The V gene's germline CDR1 is MDHEN and CDR2 SYDVKM. The CDR3 is 16 amino acids. The ends lost 4 bases at V and 5 bases at J; junction bases unmatched: 13. The DNA of the CDR3 is TGTGCCAGCAGTTCTAACGAGGACAGGGAAATCCACGAGCAGTACTTC. Amino acid sequence: CASSSNEDREIHEQYF.

This rearrangement joins TRBV28 to TRBJ2-5; 9 nucleotides align to TRBD2. After removal of 7 bases from V and 7 bases from J, the junction contained 10 bases not matched to a gene. The CDR3 length is 14 residues. CDR1 is MDHEN and CDR2 is SYDVKM in the germline V gene. CDR3: CASKGGGAGGTQYF. In nucleotides, the CDR3 is TGTGCCAGCAAGGGCGGGGGGGCAGGCGGGACCCAGTACTTC.

V usage is TRBV24-1 and J usage is TRBJ2-3, with 9 bases identical to TRBD1. This CDR3 has 17 residues. V gave up 0 bases and J gave up 4 bases; unmatched junction bases: 7. Germline V gene data show CDR1 as KGHDR and CDR2 as SFDVKD. CDR3 nucleotides: TGTGCCACCAGTGATTTGGGACAGGGGTTGAAAGCAGATACGCAGTATTTT. Translating gives CATSDLGQGLKADTQYF.